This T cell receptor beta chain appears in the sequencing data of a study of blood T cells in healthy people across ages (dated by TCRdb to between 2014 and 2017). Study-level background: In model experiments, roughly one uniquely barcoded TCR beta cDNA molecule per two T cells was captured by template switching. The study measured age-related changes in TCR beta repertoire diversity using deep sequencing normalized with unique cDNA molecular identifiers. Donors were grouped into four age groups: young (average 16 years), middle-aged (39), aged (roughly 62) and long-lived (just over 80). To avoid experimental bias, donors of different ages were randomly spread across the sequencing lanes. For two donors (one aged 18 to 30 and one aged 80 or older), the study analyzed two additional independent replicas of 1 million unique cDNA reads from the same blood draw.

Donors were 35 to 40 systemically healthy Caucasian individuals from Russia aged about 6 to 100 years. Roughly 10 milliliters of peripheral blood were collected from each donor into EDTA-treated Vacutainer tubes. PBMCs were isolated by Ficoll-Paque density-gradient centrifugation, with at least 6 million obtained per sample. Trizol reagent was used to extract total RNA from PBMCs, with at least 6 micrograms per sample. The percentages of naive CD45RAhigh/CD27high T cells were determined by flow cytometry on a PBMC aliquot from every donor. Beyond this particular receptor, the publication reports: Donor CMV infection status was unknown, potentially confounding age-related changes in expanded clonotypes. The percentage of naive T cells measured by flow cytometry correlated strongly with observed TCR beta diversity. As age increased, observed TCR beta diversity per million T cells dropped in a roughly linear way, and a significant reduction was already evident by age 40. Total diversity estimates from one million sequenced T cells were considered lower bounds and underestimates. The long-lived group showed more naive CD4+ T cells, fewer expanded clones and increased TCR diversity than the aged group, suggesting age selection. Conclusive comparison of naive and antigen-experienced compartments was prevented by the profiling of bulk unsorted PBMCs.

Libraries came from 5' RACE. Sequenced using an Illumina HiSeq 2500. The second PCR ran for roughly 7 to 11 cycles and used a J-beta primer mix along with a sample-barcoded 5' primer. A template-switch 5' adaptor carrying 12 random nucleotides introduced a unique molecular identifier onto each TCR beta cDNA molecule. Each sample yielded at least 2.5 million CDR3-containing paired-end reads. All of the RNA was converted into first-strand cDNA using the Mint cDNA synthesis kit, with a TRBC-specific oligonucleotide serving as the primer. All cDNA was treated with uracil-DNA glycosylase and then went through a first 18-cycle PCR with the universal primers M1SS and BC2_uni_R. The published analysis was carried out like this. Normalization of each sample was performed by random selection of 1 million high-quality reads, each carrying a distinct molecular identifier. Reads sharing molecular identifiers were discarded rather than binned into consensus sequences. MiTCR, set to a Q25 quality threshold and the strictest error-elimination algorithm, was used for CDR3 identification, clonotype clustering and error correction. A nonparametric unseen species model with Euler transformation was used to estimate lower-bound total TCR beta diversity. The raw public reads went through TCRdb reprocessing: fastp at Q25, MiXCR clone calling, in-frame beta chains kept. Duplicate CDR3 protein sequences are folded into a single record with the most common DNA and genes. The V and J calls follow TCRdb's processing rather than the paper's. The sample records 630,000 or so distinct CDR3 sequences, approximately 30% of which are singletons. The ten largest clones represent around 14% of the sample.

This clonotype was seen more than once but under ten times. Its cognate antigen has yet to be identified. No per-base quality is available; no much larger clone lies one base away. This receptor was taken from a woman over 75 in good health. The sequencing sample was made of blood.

The nucleotide sequence reads TGTGCCAGCAGCCTACAGGTAGAAAGCGGCTACACCTTC. This yields the protein CASSLQVESGYTF. This sequence uses TRBV28 and TRBJ1-2; 5 matching bases give a weak D call of TRBD1. Inclusive of the bounding cysteine and phenylalanine, the CDR3 is 13 residues long. Only the CDR3 region is kept as DNA, spanning 39 bases read in frame from base 1. Trimming takes 6 bases from V and 8 bases from J, and the germline ends sit 16 bases apart. For CDR1 and CDR2, the germline V gene lists MDHEN and SYDVKM.